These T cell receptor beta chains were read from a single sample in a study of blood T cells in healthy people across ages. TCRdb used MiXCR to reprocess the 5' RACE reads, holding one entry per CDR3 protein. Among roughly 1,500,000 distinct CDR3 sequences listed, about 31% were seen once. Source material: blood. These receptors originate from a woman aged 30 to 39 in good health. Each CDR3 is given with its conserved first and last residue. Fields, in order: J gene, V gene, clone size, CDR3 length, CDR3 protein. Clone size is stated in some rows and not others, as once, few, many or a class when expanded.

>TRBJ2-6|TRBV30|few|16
CAWRIYGVAGANVLTF
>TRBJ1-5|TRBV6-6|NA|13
CASGTDTYQPQHF
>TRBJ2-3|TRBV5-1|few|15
CASSLLASPTDTQYF
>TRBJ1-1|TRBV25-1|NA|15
CASEPRGYSYTEAFF
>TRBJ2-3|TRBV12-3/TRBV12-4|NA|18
CASSLRRGERSSTDAQYF
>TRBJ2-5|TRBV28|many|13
CASSSDSQETQYF
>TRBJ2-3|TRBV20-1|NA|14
CSGSSGGGTDTQYF
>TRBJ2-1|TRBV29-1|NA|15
CSAQAPAGMGNEQFF
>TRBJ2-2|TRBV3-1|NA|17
CASSQDGSGTPFGELFF
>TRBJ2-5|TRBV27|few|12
CASRANSREQYF
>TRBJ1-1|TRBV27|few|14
CASSDPGHFAEAFF
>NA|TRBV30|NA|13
CAWRRAGLYEQYF
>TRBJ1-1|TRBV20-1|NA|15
CSALRRGGGSPEAFF
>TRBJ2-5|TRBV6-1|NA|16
CASSEVWRLGGETQYF
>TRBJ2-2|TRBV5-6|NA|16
CASSPGLAVNTGELFF
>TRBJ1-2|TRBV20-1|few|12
CSAREALYGYTF
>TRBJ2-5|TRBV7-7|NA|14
CASSFQPGGEAQYF
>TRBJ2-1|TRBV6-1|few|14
CASSDSPLSGEQFF
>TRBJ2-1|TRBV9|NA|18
CASSVEVSGGDFYNEQFF
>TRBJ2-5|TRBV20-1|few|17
CSARDLASTLGMETQYF
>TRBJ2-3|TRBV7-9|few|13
CASSFPQTDTQYF
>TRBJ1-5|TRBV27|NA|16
CASSLSAGEFNQPQHF
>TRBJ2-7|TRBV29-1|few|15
CSATASGGFLDEQYF
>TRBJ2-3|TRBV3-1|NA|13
CASTPSGLDTQYF
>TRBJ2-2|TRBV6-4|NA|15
CASSSTSGGTGELFF
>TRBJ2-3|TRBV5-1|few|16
CASSPRGGEGSDTQYF
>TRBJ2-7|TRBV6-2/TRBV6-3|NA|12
CARSDLPGEQYF
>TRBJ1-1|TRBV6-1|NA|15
CASSEGKGGYTEAFF
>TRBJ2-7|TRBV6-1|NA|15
CASSDSETDSYEQYF
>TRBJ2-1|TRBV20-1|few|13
CSALGPGKYEQFF
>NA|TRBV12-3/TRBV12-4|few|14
CASTHRPDRYEQYF
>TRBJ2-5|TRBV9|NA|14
CASSVRGRIETQYF
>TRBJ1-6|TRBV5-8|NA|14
CASRVGQGVSPPHF
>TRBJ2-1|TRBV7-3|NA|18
CASSLGASGLKPYNEQFF
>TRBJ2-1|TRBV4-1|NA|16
CASSQVGGSTYNEQFF
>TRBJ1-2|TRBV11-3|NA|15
CASSLDPGQHYGYTF
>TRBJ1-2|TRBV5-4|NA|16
CASSLGGETGRYGYTF
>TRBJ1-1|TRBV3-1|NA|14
CASRDTGSWTEAFF
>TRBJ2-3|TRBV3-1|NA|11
CASKLADTQYF
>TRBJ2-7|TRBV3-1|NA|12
CASSPGLAGRYF
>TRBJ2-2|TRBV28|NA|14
CASRFNRGGGELFF
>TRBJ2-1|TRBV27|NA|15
CASKMGLDWDNEQFF
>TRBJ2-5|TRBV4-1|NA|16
CANSQDRTGTQETQYF
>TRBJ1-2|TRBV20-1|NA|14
CSARDARSSYGYTF
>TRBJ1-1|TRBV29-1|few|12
CSVGPSSTEAFF
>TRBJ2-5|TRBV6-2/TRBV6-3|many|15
CASSSSWGQQETQYF
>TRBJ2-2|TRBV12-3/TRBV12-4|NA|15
CASKPQGASTGELFF
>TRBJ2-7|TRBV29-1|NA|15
CSAAWTSGYSYEQYF
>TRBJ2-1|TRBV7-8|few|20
CASSVLSGTSGTFIYNEQFF
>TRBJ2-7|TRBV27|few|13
CASSFYRGNEQYF
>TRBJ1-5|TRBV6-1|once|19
CASSDPRGGVWQSNQPQHF
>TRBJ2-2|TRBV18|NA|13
CASSADLTGELFF
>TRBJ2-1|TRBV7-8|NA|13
CASSPHTSFEQFF
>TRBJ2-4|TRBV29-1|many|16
CSAFHGGFGAKNIQYF